This TCR beta chain was recorded in a study of radiotherapy plus CTLA-4 blockade in lung cancer. Findings and caveats of the study: In blood, after radiotherapy plus ipilimumab, tumor-derived TCR clones expanded. Reportedly, early blood T cell clone dynamics best predicted response, with interferon-beta.

About this clone: What it binds is not known.

Trimming left V 5 bases short and J 0 bases short, with 8 bases between. Germline CDR1 and CDR2: MDHEN and SYDVKM. The CDR3 contains 14 residues. Data came from immunoSEQ multiplex PCR; TCRdb stores just in-frame clones and leaves some out. This sample has about 73,000 clones; 87% occur once, and the top ten carry 40%. The sequences come from peripheral blood, collected from a patient treated with radiotherapy plus ipilimumab. The rearrangement uses TRBV28 and TRBJ1-3, with D perhaps matching TRBD1 (5 bases). The sequence was obtained from a human donor with non-small cell lung cancer that progressed on radiotherapy plus ipilimumab. In DNA form, the CDR3 reads TGTGCCAGCAGTCCAGGGCCCTCTGGAAACACCATATATTTT. It yields the protein CASSPGPSGNTIYF.